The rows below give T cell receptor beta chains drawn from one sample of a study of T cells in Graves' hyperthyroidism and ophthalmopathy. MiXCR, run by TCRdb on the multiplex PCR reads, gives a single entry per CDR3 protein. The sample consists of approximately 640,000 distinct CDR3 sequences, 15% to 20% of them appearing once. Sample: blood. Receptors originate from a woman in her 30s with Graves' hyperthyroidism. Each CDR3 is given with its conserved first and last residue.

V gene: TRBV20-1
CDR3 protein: CSLMRETLYNEQFF

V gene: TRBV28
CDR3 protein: CASSSRESPYEQYF

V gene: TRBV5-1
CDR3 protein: CASSTMGDEQFF

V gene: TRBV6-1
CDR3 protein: CASSSTVPSYNEQFF

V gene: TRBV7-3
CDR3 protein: CASSQTSGSGETQYF

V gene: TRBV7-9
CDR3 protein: CASTPGGSSGTYEQYF

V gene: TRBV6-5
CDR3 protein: CASSFSRSGGGELFF

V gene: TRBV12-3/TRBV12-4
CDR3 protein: CASSLRLWNTEAFF

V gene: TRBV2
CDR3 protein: CASKRVNTEAFF

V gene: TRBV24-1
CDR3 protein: CATSDPGEQETQYF

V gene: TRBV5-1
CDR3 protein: CASKPTENSGNTIYF

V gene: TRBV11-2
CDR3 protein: CASSFVGTGYQETQYF

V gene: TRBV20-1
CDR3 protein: CSAEPTDSGANVLTF

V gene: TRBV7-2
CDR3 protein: CASSTQGGNIQYF

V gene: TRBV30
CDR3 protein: CAQQGHTEAFF

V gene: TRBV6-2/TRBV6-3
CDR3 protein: CASSYYGQETQYF

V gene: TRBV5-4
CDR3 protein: CASGDRGQNRGYTF

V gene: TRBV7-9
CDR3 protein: CASSSGNTGELFF

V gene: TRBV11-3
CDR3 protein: CATKGAEGGGETQYF

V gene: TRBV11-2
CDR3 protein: CASSYFNTDTQYF

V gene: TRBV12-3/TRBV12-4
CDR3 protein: CASSLTGVLYEQYF

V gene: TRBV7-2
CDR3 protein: CASSLDRTAHNEQFF

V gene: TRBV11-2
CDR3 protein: CASSFSAGSMPYNEQFF

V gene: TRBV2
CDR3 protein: CASSELGRNEQFF

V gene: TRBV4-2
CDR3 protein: CASSQAGESETQYF

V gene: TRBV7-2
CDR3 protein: CASSPERVGTEAFF

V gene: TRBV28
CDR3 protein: CASSLLLGGEKLFF

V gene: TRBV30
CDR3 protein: CAWMGQVNTEAFF

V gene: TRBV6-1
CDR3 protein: CASSRGVAGAVEQYF

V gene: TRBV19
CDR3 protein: CASSIMYGYTF

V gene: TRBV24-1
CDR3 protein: CATSDTTSGANNEQFF

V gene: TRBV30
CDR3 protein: CAWSVAAGYTF

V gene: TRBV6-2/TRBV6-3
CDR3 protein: CASSSWGLAESYEQYF

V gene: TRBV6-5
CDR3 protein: CASSYPQRDTEETQYF

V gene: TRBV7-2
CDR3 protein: CASSLAGDYEQYF

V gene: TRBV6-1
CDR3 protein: CASRAVGQGLQPQHF

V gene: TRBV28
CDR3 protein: CASSSSEGTYNEQFF

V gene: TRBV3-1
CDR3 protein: CASSQDRTGVYSPLHF

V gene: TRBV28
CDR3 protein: CASSLGTRRAGELFF

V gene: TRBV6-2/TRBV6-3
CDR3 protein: CASSAPGQGAYEQYF

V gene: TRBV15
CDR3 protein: CATSVGSSYNEQFF

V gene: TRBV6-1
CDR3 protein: CATSEDNEQFF

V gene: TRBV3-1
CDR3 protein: CASSQPTWGGGNSPLHF

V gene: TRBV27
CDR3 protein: CATQRTSGAYEQYF

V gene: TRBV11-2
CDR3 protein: CASSLAQFGEQYF

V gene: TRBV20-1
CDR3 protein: CSGGLAGGINEQFF

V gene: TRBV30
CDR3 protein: CAWSYIQETQYF

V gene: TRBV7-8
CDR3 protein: CASSLARYYEQYF